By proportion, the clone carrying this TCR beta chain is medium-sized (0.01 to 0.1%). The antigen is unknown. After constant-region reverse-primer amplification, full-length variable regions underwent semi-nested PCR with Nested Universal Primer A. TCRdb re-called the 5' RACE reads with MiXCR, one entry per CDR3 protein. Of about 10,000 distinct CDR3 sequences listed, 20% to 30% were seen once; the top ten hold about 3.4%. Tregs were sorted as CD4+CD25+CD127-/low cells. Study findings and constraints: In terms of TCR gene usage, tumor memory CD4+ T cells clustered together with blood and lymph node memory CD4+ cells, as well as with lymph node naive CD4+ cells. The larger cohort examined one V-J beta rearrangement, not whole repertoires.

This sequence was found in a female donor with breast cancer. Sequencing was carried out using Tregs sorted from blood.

For the CDR3, the DNA is TGCGCCAGCAGCCCCGGGACCCAGACTGAAGCTTTCTTT. This gives the protein CASSPGTQTEAFF. The genes are TRBV4-1 and TRBJ1-1, with a possible D match to TRBD1 (5 bases). The V end was cut by 4 bases, the J end by 5 bases, with 11 bases between. The CDR3 contains 13 residues. The V gene's germline CDR1 is MGHRA and CDR2 YSYEKL.